Following are 17 T cell receptor beta chains from one sample sequenced in a study of blood T cells in healthy people across ages. Primed by a sample-barcoded 5' primer and a J-beta primer mix, a second PCR proceeded for about 6 to 12 cycles. TCRdb used MiXCR to reprocess the 5' RACE reads, holding one entry per CDR3 protein. There are hundreds of thousands of distinct CDR3 sequences in the sample; roughly two fifths occur only once, and around 32% lies in the top ten. The sample comprised blood. These receptor sequences come from an elderly man in good health.

This clonotype was seen a handful of times. The chain joins TRBV6-2 or TRBV6-3 to TRBJ2-6; D is unresolved. Germline V lookup: CDR1 MNHEY, CDR2 SVGEGT. The CDR3 loop spans 18 amino acids. V dropped 0 bases and J dropped 0 bases, with 12 bases sitting between them. CDR3 DNA: TGTGCCAGCAGTTACTCGGCCGCGTCTCCCTCTGGGGCCAACGTCCTGACTTTC. Residues: CASSYSAASPSGANVLTF.

Details on this clonotype: With a much larger clone just one base away, this may be a read error. V usage is TRBV29-1 and J usage is TRBJ2-5; 7 nucleotides align to TRBD1. Per germline, CDR1 SQVTM and CDR2 ANQGSEA. The CDR3 runs 11 residues. V dropped 7 bases and J dropped 4; count of bases not matched to a gene: 3. The CDR3 loop reads CSADRAETQYF. The CDR3 DNA is TGCAGCGCTGACAGGGCAGAGACCCAGTACTTC.

This rearrangement joins TRBV9 to TRBJ2-3, with TRBD2 matching over 13 bases. The germline V gene encodes CDR1 SGDLS and CDR2 YYNGEE. The length of the CDR3 is 17 residues. V gave up 4 bases and J gave up 2 bases; unmatched junction bases: 7. This CDR3 reads CASSPRLAGGSTDTQYF. CDR3 in DNA: TGTGCCAGCAGCCCCCGACTAGCGGGGGGCTCCACAGATACGCAGTATTTT.

This clonotype was seen a handful of times. The chain uses TRBV14 and TRBJ2-3; 13 nucleotides line up with TRBD2. CDR1 and CDR2 (germline): SGHDN, FVKESK. The CDR3 runs to 18 residues. Trimming cost V 4 bases and J 3 bases; bases outside gene matches: 10. CDR3: CASSPGTSGDRRTDTQYF. CDR3 bases: TGTGCCAGCAGCCCAGGGACTAGCGGGGATCGTCGTACAGATACGCAGTATTTT.

This clonotype was picked up a small number of times. V gene TRBV6-2 or TRBV6-3 combines with J gene TRBJ1-5; weak D call: TRBD1 (6 bases). V was trimmed by 7 bases and J by 0 bases, leaving 19 bases between them. The CDR3 sequence is 17 residues long. Germline V gene lookup returns CDR1 MNHEY and CDR2 SVGEGT. The CDR3: CASTEPSGGHSNQPQHF. For the CDR3, the DNA is TGTGCCAGCACTGAACCATCTGGGGGACATAGCAATCAGCCCCAGCATTTT.

The V call is TRBV6-6, the J call TRBJ2-2; no clear D gene. V was shortened by 2 bases and J by 1 base, with 8 bases between the two germline ends. The CDR3 consists of 15 residues. Per germline, CDR1 MNHNY and CDR2 SVGAGI (reference sequence). The chain's CDR3 is CASSYHRQNTGELFF. The CDR3 DNA reads as TGTGCCAGCAGTTACCACCGACAGAACACCGGGGAGCTGTTTTTT.

The gene calls are TRBV5-5 and TRBJ1-5; unclear D gene. Germline lookup yields CDR1 SGHKS and CDR2 YYEKEE (reference sequence). With 0 bases removed from V and 9 bases from J, the gap between germline ends came to 7 bases. The CDR3 is 12 residues long. The CDR3 DNA is TGTGCCAGCAGCTTGGTTCCGGGGCCCCAGCATTTT. Its translation is CASSLVPGPQHF.

The chain is built from TRBV14 and TRBJ2-7; D is undetermined. The germline V and J ends were trimmed by 1 base and 6 bases, with 16 bases remaining between them. Germline CDR1 is SGHDN and CDR2 is FVKESK. CDR3 length: 15 amino acids. The CDR3 reads CASSQVQAPGSEQYF. For the CDR3, the DNA is TGTGCCAGCAGCCAAGTCCAGGCTCCCGGGTCCGAGCAGTACTTC. The full variable domain, its missing parts supplied by reference TRBV14 and TRBJ2-7, is EAGVTQFPSHSVIEKGQTVTLRCDPISGHDNLYWYRRVMGKEIKFLLHFVKESKQDESGMPNNRFLAERTGGTYSTLKVQPAELEDSGVYFCASSQVQAPGSEQYFGPGTRLTVT.

V gene TRBV9 combines with J gene TRBJ2-1, with TRBD2 identical over 7 bases. Germline assignment: CDR1 SGDLS and CDR2 YYNGEE. The CDR3 sequence is 15 residues long. Trimming cost V 3 bases and J 2 bases; bases outside gene matches: 5. CDR3 in amino acids: CASSASGSPYNEQFF. DNA of the CDR3: TGTGCCAGCAGCGCTAGCGGATCGCCCTACAATGAGCAGTTCTTC.

The chain uses TRBV3-1 and TRBJ2-1, with 8 nucleotides matching TRBD2. Germline CDR1 is LGHDT and CDR2 is YNNKEL (reference sequence). Trimming removed 4 bases from V and 4 bases from J; junction bases left unmatched: 15. The CDR3 sequence is 18 residues long. The CDR3 DNA sequence: TGTGCCAGCAGCCCCGTGGGTCGGGGGGGCCTAGGGTACAATGAGCAGTTCTTC. Translation: CASSPVGRGGLGYNEQFF.

In DNA form, the CDR3 reads TGTGCCAGCATGAGACAGGGGTCTTACGAGCAGTTCTTC. Translated: CASMRQGSYEQFF. V is TRBV28 and J is TRBJ2-1, with 8 bases that match TRBD1. Germline CDR1 reads MDHEN; CDR2 reads SYDVKM. The CDR3 is 13 amino acids. V lost 7 bases, J lost 10 bases, and 9 bases stayed unmatched.

V and J are TRBV4-3 and TRBJ2-2; D perhaps matches TRBD2 (5 bases). Germline assignment: CDR1 LGHNA and CDR2 YSLEER. The V and J ends lost 1 base and 1 base respectively, with 16 bases between them. The CDR3 sequence is 18 residues long. The CDR3 DNA follows: TGCGCCAGCAGCCAAGCCCCGACGGTAGCGTTGAACACCGGGGAGCTGTTTTTT. Translating it yields CASSQAPTVALNTGELFF.

V usage is TRBV6-2 or TRBV6-3 and J usage is TRBJ2-3, with 10 bases identical to TRBD2. J lost 1 base, V lost 3 bases, and 4 bases had no gene match. CDR1 MNHEY and CDR2 SVGEGT come from the germline V gene. The CDR3 is 16 residues long. CDR3 in DNA: TGTGCCAGCAGTTATGCTAGCGGGAGCGGCACAGATACGCAGTATTTT. It encodes CASSYASGSGTDTQYF.

This chain links TRBV29-1 with TRBJ1-3, with D possibly matching TRBD1 (6 bases). The CDR3 has 15 residues. Trimming shortened V by 7 bases and J by 0 bases, and 16 bases separated the two germline ends. Germline CDR1 reads SQVTM; CDR2 reads ANQGSEA. DNA for the CDR3: TGCAGCGGACTAAAGACAGGCAACTCTGGAAACACCATATATTTT. Protein: CSGLKTGNSGNTIYF.

This rearrangement joins TRBV11-3 to TRBJ2-3; D is unclear. The CDR3 covers 13 residues. V lost 5 bases and J 9 bases, leaving 15 bases between the germline ends. The germline gives CDR1 SGHNT, CDR2 YENEEA. The CDR3 DNA reads TGTGCCAGCAGCCAGGCTTTTGGTGAGACGCAGTATTTT. Translated, it gives CASSQAFGETQYF.

The chain carries TRBV29-1 and TRBJ2-3; D possibly corresponds to TRBD2 (5 bases). The V gene's germline CDR1 is SQVTM and CDR2 ANQGSEA. The CDR3 loop spans 14 amino acids. Deletions cut 8 bases from V and 4 bases from J, with 19 bases between. Written as DNA, the CDR3 is TGCAGCCTAACCCCGGAGGTTAGATCAGATACGCAGTATTTT. As protein: CSLTPEVRSDTQYF.

The V call is TRBV5-1, the J call TRBJ1-1; D not certain. CDR3 size: 15 residues. CDR1 is SGHRS and CDR2 is YFSETQ in the germline V gene. V was cut by 0 bases and J by 1 base, with 10 bases left in between. CDR3 in DNA: TGCGCCAGCAGCTTGGCCGGAAGCGGGAACACTGAAGCTTTCTTT. Protein product: CASSLAGSGNTEAFF.